This TCR beta chain is from a study of cytomegalovirus exposure and HLA in healthy donors. The study's findings and limits: A later analysis linked a missense variant in DCLRE1C to the trimming of TCR beta V and J genes.

The PCR was carried out with 60 Vbeta primers and 13 Jbeta primers. Profiling relied on immunoSEQ multiplex PCR, and the TCRdb table lists in-frame clones only, not all of them. This sample carries about 100,000 clones, around three quarters of them seen once, and the ten largest clones take 3.5% to 5%. Germline trimming cut 3 bases from V and 2 bases from J; bases unmatched to any gene: 1. The CDR3 runs 15 residues. Germline V lookup: CDR1 SGHRS, CDR2 YFSETQ. About this clone: The antigen is not known.

Source material: PBMCs. The TCR was taken from a female donor in good health and CMV-seropositive. This chain uses TRBV5-1 with TRBJ1-5; 11 nucleotides agree with TRBD1. The CDR3 loop is CASSWTGGGNQPQHF. CDR3 sequence (DNA): TGCGCCAGCAGCTGGACAGGGGGCGGCAATCAGCCCCAGCATTTT.